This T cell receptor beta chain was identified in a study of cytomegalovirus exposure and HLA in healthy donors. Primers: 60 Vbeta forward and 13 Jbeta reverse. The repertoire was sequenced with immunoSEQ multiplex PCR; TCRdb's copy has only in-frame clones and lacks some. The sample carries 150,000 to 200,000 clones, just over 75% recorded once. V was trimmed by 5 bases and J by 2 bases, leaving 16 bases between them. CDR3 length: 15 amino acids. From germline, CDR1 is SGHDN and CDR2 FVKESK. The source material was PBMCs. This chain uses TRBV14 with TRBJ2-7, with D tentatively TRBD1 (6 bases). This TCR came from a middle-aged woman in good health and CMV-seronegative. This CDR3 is CASSDTGKGAYEQYF. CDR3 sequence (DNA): TGTGCCAGCAGCGACACAGGGAAAGGTGCCTACGAGCAGTACTTC.